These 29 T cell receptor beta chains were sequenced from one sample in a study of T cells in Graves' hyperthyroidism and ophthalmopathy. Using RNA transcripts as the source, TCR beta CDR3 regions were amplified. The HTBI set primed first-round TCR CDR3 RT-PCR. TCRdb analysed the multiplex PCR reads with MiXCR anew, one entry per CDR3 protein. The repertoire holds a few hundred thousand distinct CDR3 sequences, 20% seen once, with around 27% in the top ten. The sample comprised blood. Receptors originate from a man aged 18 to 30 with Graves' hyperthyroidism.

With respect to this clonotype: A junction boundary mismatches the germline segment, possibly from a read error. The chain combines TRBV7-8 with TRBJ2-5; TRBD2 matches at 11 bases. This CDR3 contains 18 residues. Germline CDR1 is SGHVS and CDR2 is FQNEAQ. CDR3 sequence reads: CASSFAGTSGSLQGTQYF. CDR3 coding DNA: TGTGCCAGCAGCTTTGCCGGGACTAGCGGATCCCTCCAAGGGACCCAGTACTTC.

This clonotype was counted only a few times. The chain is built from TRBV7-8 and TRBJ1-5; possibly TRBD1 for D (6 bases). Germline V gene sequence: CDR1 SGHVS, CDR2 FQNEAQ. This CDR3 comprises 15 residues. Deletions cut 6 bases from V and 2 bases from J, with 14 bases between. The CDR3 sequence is CASSTTGAGNQPQHF. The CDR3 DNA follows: TGTGCCAGCAGTACGACAGGCGCTGGCAATCAGCCCCAGCATTTT.

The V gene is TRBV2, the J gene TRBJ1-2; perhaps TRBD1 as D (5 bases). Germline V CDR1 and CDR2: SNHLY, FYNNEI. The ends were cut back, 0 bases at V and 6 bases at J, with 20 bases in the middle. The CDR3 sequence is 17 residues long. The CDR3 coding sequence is TGTGCCAGCAGTGAAGCGCCGTTCCCAGGGTTGTTCAATGGCTACACCTTC. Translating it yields CASSEAPFPGLFNGYTF.

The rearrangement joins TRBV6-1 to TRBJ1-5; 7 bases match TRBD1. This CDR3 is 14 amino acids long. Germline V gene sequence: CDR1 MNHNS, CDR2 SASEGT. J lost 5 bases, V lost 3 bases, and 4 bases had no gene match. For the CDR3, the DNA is TGTGCCAGCAGTGATCCAGGGGGGCATCAGCCCCAGCATTTT. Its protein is CASSDPGGHQPQHF.

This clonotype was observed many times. CDR3 sequence: CASSEAPSPRGGDEQFF. CDR3 coding DNA: TGTGCCAGCAGTGAAGCCCCTAGTCCCAGGGGTGGCGATGAGCAGTTCTTC. This chain links TRBV6-1 with TRBJ2-1, with D possibly TRBD1 on 6 matching bases. The CDR3 loop spans 17 amino acids. The V gene lost 0 bases and the J gene lost 8 bases, with 20 bases spanning the gap. Per germline, CDR1 MNHNS and CDR2 SASEGT.

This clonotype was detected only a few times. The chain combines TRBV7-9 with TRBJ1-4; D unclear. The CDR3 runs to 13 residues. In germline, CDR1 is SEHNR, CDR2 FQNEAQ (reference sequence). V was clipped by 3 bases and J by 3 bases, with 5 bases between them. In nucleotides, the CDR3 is TGTGCCAGCAGCTTTTACGCTAATGAAAAACTGTTTTTT. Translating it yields CASSFYANEKLFF.

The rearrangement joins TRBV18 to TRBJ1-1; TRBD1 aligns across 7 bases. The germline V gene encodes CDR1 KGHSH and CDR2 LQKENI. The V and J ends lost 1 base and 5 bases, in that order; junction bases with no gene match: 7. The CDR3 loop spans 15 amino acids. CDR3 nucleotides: TGTGCCAGCTCACCACACGACAGGGCCTTGACTGAAGCTTTCTTT. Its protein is CASSPHDRALTEAFF. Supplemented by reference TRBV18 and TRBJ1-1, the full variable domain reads NAGVMQNPRHLVRRRGQEARLRCSPMKGHSHVYWYRQLPEEGLKFMVYLQKENIIDESGMPKERFSAEFPKEGPSILRIQQVVRGDSAAYFCASSPHDRALTEAFFGQGTRLTVV.

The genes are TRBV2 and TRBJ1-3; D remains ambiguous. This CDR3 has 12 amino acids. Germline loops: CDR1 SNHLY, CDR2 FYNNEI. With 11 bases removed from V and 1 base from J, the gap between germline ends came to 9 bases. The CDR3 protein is CALGRSGNTIYF. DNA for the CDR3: TGTGCCTTGGGCCGGTCTGGAAACACCATATATTTT.

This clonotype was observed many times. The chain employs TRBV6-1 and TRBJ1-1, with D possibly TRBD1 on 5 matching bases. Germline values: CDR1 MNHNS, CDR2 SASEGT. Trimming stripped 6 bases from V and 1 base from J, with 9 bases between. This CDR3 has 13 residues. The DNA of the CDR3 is TGTGCCAGCAGCGCCACAGGGAACACTGAAGCTTTCTTT. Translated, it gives CASSATGNTEAFF.

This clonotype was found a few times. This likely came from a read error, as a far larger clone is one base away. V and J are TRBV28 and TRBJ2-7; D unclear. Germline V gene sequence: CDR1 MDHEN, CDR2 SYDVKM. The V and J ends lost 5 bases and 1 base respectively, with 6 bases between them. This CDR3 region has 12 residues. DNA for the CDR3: TGTGCCAGCAGTGCCGGGTCCTACGAGCAGTACTTC. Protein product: CASSAGSYEQYF.

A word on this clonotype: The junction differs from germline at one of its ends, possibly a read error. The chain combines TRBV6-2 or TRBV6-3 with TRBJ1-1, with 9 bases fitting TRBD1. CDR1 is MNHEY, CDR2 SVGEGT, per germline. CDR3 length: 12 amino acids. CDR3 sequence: CASREQGADAFF. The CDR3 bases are TGTGCCAGCAGGGAACAGGGGGCTGACGCTTTCTTT.

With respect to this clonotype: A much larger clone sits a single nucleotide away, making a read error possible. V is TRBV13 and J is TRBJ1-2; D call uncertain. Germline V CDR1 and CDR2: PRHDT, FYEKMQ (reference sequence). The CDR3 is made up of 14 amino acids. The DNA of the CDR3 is TGTGCCAGCAGCCACGGGGAAGATAACTATGGCTACGCCTTC. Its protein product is CASSHGEDNYGYAF.

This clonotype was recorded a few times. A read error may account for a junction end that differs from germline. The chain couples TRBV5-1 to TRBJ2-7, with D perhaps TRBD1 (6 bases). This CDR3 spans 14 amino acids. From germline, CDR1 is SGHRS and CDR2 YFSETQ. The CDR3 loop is CASSLRTDSYEQCF. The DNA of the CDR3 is TGCGCCAGCAGCCTACGGACAGACTCCTACGAGCAGTGCTTC.

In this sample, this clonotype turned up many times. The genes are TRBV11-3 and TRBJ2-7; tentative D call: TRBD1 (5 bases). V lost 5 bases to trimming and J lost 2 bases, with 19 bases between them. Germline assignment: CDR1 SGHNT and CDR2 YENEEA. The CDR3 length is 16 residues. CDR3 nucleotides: TGTGCCAGCAGCCTCTCCTTGGCAGGGCAAACCTACGAGCAGTACTTC. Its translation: CASSLSLAGQTYEQYF.

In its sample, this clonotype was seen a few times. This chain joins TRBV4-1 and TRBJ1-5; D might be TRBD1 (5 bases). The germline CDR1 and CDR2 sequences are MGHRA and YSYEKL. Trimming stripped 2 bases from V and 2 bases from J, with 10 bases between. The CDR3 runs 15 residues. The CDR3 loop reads CASSQTGRRNQPQHF. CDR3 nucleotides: TGCGCCAGCAGCCAAACAGGACGGCGCAATCAGCCCCAGCATTTT.

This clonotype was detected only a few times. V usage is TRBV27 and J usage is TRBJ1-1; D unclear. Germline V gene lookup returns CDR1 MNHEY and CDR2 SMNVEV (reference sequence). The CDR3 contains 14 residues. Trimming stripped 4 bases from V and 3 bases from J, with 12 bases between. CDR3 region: CASSSSVGHTEAFF. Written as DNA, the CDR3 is TGTGCCAGCAGTTCCTCAGTTGGGCACACTGAAGCTTTCTTT.

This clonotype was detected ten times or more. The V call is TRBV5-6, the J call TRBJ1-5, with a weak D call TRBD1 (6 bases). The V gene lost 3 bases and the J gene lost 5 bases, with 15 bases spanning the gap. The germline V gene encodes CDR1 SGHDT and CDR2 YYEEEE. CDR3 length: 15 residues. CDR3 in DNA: TGTGCCAGCAGCTCACAGGGCGCTGTGGATCAGCCCCAGCATTTT. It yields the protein CASSSQGAVDQPQHF.

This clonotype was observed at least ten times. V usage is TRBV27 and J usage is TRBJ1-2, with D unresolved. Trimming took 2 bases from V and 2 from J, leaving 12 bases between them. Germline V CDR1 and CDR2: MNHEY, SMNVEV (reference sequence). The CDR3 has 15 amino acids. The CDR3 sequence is CASSLLGRINYGYTF. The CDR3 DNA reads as TGTGCCAGCAGTTTACTGGGCAGAATAAACTATGGCTACACCTTC.

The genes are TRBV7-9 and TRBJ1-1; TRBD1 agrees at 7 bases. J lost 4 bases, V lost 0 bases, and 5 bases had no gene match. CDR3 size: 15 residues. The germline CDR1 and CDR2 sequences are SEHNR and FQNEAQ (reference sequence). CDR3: CASSLAGQSGTEAFF. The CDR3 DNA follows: TGTGCCAGCAGCTTAGCGGGACAGAGCGGCACTGAAGCTTTCTTT.

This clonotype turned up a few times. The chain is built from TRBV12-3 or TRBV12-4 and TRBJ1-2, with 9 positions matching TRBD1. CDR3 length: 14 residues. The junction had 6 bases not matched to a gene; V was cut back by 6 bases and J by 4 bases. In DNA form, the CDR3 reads TGTGCCAGCAGAAAGACAGGGGGAGCCTATGGCTACACCTTC. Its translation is CASRKTGGAYGYTF.

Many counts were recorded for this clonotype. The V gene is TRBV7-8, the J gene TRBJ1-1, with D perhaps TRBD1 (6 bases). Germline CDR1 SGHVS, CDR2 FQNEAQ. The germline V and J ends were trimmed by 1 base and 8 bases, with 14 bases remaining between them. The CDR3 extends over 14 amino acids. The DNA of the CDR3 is TGTGCCAGCAGCTTAGGATACAGGGACGGCGAAGCTTTCTTT. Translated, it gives CASSLGYRDGEAFF.

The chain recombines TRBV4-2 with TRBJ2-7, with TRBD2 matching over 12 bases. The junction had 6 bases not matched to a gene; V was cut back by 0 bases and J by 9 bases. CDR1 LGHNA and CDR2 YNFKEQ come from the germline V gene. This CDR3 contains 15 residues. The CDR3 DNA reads TGTGCCAGCAGCCAAGAATCTAGCGGGAGGGCCTCGCAGTACTTC. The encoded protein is CASSQESSGRASQYF.

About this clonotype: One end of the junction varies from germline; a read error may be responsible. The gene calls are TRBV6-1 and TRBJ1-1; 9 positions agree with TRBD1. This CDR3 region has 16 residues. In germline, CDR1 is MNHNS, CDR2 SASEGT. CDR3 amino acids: CASSPRAGTGSTEAFF. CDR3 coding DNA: TGTGCCAGCAGTCCGCGGGCCGGGACAGGGAGCACTGAAGCCTTCTTT.

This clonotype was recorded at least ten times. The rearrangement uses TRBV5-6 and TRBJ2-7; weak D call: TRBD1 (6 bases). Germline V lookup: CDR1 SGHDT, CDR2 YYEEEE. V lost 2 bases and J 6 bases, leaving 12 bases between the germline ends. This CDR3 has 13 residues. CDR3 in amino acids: CASSFSQGSEQYF. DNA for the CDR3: TGTGCCAGCAGCTTCTCACAGGGTTCCGAGCAGTACTTC.

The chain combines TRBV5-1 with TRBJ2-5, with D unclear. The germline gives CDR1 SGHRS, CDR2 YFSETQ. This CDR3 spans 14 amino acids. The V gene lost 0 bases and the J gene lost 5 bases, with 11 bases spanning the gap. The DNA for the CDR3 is TGCGCCAGCAGCTTGGGCGGCCCCAGGGAGACCCAGTACTTC. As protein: CASSLGGPRETQYF.

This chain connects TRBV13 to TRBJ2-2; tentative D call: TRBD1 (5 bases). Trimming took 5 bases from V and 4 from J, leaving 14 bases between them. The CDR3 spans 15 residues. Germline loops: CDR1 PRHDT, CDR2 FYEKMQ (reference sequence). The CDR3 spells CASSKADRSTGELFF. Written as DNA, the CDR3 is TGTGCCAGCAGCAAAGCCGACAGAAGCACCGGGGAGCTGTTTTTT.

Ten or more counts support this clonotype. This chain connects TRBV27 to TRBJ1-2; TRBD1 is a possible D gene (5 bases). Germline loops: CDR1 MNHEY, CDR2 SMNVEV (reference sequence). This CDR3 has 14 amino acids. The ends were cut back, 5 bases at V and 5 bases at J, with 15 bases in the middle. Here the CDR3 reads CASSPAGPSYGYTF. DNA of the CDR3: TGTGCCAGCAGTCCTGCGGGGCCTTCGTATGGCTACACCTTC.

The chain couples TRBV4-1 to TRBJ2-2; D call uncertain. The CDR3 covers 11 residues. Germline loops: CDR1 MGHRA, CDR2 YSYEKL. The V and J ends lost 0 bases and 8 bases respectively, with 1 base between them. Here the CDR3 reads CASSQEGELFF. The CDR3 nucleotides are TGCGCCAGCAGCCAAGAGGGGGAGCTGTTTTTT.

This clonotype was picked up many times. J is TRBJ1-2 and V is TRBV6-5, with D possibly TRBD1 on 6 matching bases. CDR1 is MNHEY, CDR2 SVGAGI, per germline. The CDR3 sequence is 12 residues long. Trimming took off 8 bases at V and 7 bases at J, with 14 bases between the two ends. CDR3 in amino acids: CASFRGGTGYTF. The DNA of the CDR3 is TGTGCCAGCTTCAGGGGCGGCACTGGCTACACCTTC.